Following are 12 T cell receptor beta chains from one sample sequenced in a study of CD8 T cells in ankylosing spondylitis. TCRdb recomputed calls from the 5' RACE reads with MiXCR, one row per CDR3 protein. This sample has more than 60,000 distinct CDR3 sequences, with over 5% found just once. The sequencing input was synovial fluid, either unsorted or a sorted T cell fraction (not recorded which). These receptor sequences come from a male donor with ankylosing spondylitis.

This clonotype was picked up many times. The J gene is TRBJ1-5, the V gene TRBV6-5; the D is unclear. CDR1 is MNHEY, CDR2 SVGAGI, per germline. V lost 3 bases and J lost 2, with 11 bases in between. The CDR3 runs to 15 residues. DNA of the CDR3: TGTGCCAGCAGTTATCGAGGGAGTGGCAATCAGCCCCAGCATTTT. This sequence encodes CASSYRGSGNQPQHF.

With regard to this clonotype: Since a much larger clone is just one base distant, this may be a read error. V is TRBV5-8 and J is TRBJ2-5, with D hard to call. The V gene lost 4 bases and the J gene lost 0 bases, with 4 bases spanning the gap. Looked up from germline, CDR1 is SGHTS and CDR2 is YDEGEE. The CDR3 totals 12 residues. This CDR3 is CASSPHQETQYF. The DNA for the CDR3 is TGTGCCAGCAGCCCCCACCAAGAGACCCAGTACTTC.

This clonotype came up a few times. The rearrangement uses TRBV27 and TRBJ2-2, with D possibly being TRBD2 (6 bases). The CDR3 runs to 17 residues. Between the trimmed V and J ends, which lost 5 bases and 3 bases, there was a span of 19 bases. CDR1 MNHEY and CDR2 SMNVEV come from the germline V gene (reference sequence). CDR3 DNA sequence: TGTGCCAGCAGTAGATCCCGGGACTCCCGGGACACCGGGGAGCTGTTTTTT. It yields the protein CASSRSRDSRDTGELFF.

This clonotype was seen many times. The chain recombines TRBV5-1 with TRBJ2-5; TRBD2 agrees at 8 bases. The J segment lost 6 bases and the V segment lost 10 bases, leaving 11 bases of the junction unmatched. Germline CDR1 reads SGHRS; CDR2 reads YFSETQ. This CDR3 has 13 residues. The CDR3 DNA sequence: TGCGCCGGAGGAAGGACTAGCCAGAAGACCCAGTACTTC. Translated: CAGGRTSQKTQYF.

The sample holds a few counts of this clonotype. CDR3 DNA: TGTGCCAGCAGTTTAGGACAGGGGGCACTTCAGCCCCAGCATTTT. This translates into CASSLGQGALQPQHF. This chain links TRBV2 with TRBJ1-5; 11 bases are shared with TRBD1. The CDR3 extends over 15 amino acids. V gave up 5 bases and J gave up 6 bases; unmatched junction bases: 6. Germline lookup yields CDR1 SNHLY and CDR2 FYNNEI.

This rearrangement joins TRBV7-3 to TRBJ1-1; TRBD1 is a possible D gene (6 bases). CDR1 and CDR2 (germline): SGHTA, FQGTGA. The CDR3 sequence is 13 residues long. Trimming cost V 4 bases and J 9 bases, with 15 bases left between them. The chain's CDR3 is CASSSVAQGKAFF. CDR3 bases: TGTGCCAGCAGCTCTGTTGCACAGGGTAAAGCTTTCTTT.

In this sample, this clonotype turned up many times. The chain joins TRBV4-1 to TRBJ1-3; D gene uncertain. The CDR3 is 15 amino acids. Trimming took 2 bases from V and 3 from J, leaving 11 bases between them. The germline CDR1 and CDR2 sequences are MGHRA and YSYEKL. DNA of the CDR3: TGCGCCAGCAGCCAACGCGCTCTAAGTGGAAACACCATATATTTT. Its translation is CASSQRALSGNTIYF.

There are many counts of this clonotype. This sequence joins TRBV18 and TRBJ2-7, with 7 nucleotides matching TRBD1. V lost 3 bases, J lost 2 bases, and 7 bases stayed unmatched. This CDR3 has 15 residues. Per germline, CDR1 KGHSH and CDR2 LQKENI. CDR3 sequence reads: CASSPILTGAYEQYF. The CDR3 nucleotides are TGTGCCAGCTCACCCATTTTAACAGGGGCCTACGAGCAGTACTTC.

The chain joins TRBV25-1 to TRBJ1-1, with 7 bases fitting TRBD1. This CDR3 region has 14 residues. Trimming at V came to 4 bases and at J to 4 bases, leaving 6 bases not matched to a gene. Germline V CDR1 and CDR2: MGHDK, SYGVNS. CDR3 loop: CASSVHRGLTEAFF. For the CDR3, the DNA is TGTGCCAGCAGTGTCCACAGGGGCCTCACTGAAGCTTTCTTT.

There are many counts of this clonotype. The chain uses TRBV6-2 or TRBV6-3 and TRBJ2-7; D not certain. The CDR3 runs to 12 residues. The V and J ends lost 6 bases and 2 bases respectively, with 8 bases between them. Germline loops: CDR1 MNHEY, CDR2 SVGEGT. The DNA of the CDR3 is TGTGCCAGCAGGGCAAGAACCTACGAGCAGTACTTC. This gives the protein CASRARTYEQYF.

In its sample, this clonotype was seen many times. The V call is TRBV20-1, the J call TRBJ2-1; 12 nucleotides align to TRBD2. Germline V lookup: CDR1 DFQATT, CDR2 SNEGSKA (reference sequence). J gave up 3 bases and V 3 bases, and 6 bases lay outside the gene matches. The CDR3 spans 16 residues. CDR3 residues: CSASRPSGGDYNEQFF. CDR3 sequence (DNA): TGCAGTGCTAGTCGGCCTAGCGGGGGGGACTACAATGAGCAGTTCTTC.

The J gene is TRBJ1-1, the V gene TRBV5-6; D might be TRBD1 (6 bases). Deletions cut 5 bases from V and 3 bases from J, with 23 bases between. This CDR3 has 17 residues. Per the germline V gene, CDR1 is SGHDT and CDR2 is YYEEEE. CDR3 in DNA: TGTGCCAGCAGTTACCAGGGTCAGGGGAGGATGGACACTGAAGCTTTCTTT. Translation gives CASSYQGQGRMDTEAFF.